The 17 T cell receptor beta chains reported below all come from one sample, sequenced in a study of shared clonotypes between healthy human individuals. Data came from immunoSEQ multiplex PCR; TCRdb stores just in-frame clones and leaves some out. The sample lists 1,500,000 or so clones, approximately 98.5% occurring once. The source material was naive CD4+ T cells sorted from blood. The sample's subset: CD45RA+ positively selected. The source of these receptors is a man aged 25-45 years in good health.

The CDR3: CASTTRGGETQYF. The CDR3 nucleotides are TGTGCCAGCACGACTAGGGGCGGAGAGACCCAGTACTTC. The chain uses TRBV11-2 and TRBJ2-5, with TRBD2 as a possible D gene (6 bases). CDR1 is SGHAT, CDR2 FQNNGV, per germline. The CDR3 totals 13 residues. The ends were cut back, 7 bases at V and 4 bases at J, with 13 bases in the middle.

The table lists this clone with a count of one. This chain joins TRBV7-9 and TRBJ1-1; D ambiguous. CDR3 length: 17 residues. Germline assignment: CDR1 SEHNR and CDR2 FQNEAQ (reference sequence). Trimming removed 5 bases at V and 5 bases at J, with 24 bases between. In DNA form, the CDR3 reads TGTGCCAGCAGCCACCCACCCGGGGTCCTAGCCAGAACTGAAGCTTTCTTT. This translates into CASSHPPGVLARTEAFF.

This chain connects TRBV6-5 to TRBJ2-2; D assignment may be TRBD1 or TRBD2 (5 bases each). Germline CDR1 reads MNHEY; CDR2 reads SVGAGI. CDR3 length: 14 amino acids. The V end lost 2 bases, the J end lost 5 bases, and 9 bases lay between the germline ends. CDR3 DNA sequence: TGTGCCAGCAGTTACCTGGGACCGACCGGGGAGCTGTTTTTT. Protein sequence: CASSYLGPTGELFF.

The genes are TRBV5-1 and TRBJ2-1, with D maybe TRBD1 (5 bases). There are 13 residues in the CDR3. Germline CDR1 is SGHRS and CDR2 is YFSETQ. Trimming shortened V by 7 bases and J by 1 base, and 9 bases separated the two germline ends. CDR3 bases: TGCGCCAGCGGCAGGGATTCCTACAATGAGCAGTTCTTC. It yields the protein CASGRDSYNEQFF.

The V gene is TRBV18, the J gene TRBJ2-7, with 8 bases fitting TRBD1. Germline V gene sequence: CDR1 KGHSH, CDR2 LQKENI. This CDR3 region has 17 residues. The J segment lost 6 bases and the V segment lost 4 bases, leaving 17 bases of the junction unmatched. CDR3 sequence (DNA): TGTGCCAGCTCACGAAACCGCCCGGGACAGGTAACGCTCGAGCAGTACTTC. Amino acids: CASSRNRPGQVTLEQYF. The full variable domain, completed using reference TRBV18 and TRBJ2-7, is NAGVMQNPRHLVRRRGQEARLRCSPMKGHSHVYWYRQLPEEGLKFMVYLQKENIIDESGMPKERFSAEFPKEGPSILRIQQVVRGDSAAYFCASSRNRPGQVTLEQYFGPGTRLTVT.

This clone was seen once. The chain has TRBV2 and TRBJ2-2, with 7 bases that match TRBD1. The J segment lost 2 bases and the V segment lost 6 bases, leaving 6 bases of the junction unmatched. The CDR3 covers 15 residues. In germline, CDR1 is SNHLY, CDR2 FYNNEI. The CDR3: CASRQDRSNTGELFF. CDR3 nucleotide sequence: TGTGCCAGCAGGCAGGACAGGAGTAACACCGGGGAGCTGTTTTTT.

The V gene is TRBV5-1, the J gene TRBJ1-5; 8 bases agree with TRBD1. CDR1 and CDR2 from the germline V gene are SGHRS and YFSETQ. V lost 0 bases and J lost 5; bases outside the gene matches: 4. CDR3 length: 15 residues. CDR3 coding DNA: TGCGCCAGCAGCTTGGGACAGGGGACCTATCAGCCCCAGCATTTT. This encodes CASSLGQGTYQPQHF.

This chain connects TRBV7-2 to TRBJ2-2; a weak D match, TRBD2 (6 bases). The germline gives CDR1 SGHTA, CDR2 FQGNSA. Trimming removed 2 bases from V and 2 bases from J, with 12 bases in between. The CDR3 has 16 residues. DNA of the CDR3: TGTGCCAGCAGCTTATTCCAGCGGGTTAACACCGGGGAGCTGTTTTTT. It yields the protein CASSLFQRVNTGELFF. The complete variable domain, with remaining parts taken from reference TRBV7-2 and TRBJ2-2, reads GAGVSQSPSNKVTEKGKDVELRCDPISGHTALYWYRQSLGQGLEFLIYFQGNSAPDKSGLPSDRFSAERTGGSVSTLTIQRTQQEDSAVYLCASSLFQRVNTGELFFGEGSRLTVL.

The gene calls are TRBV5-1 and TRBJ2-7; 8 nucleotides agree with TRBD1. The trim removed 4 bases at V and 2 bases at J, leaving 5 bases unmatched. The CDR3 consists of 14 residues. The germline CDR1 and CDR2 sequences are SGHRS and YFSETQ. CDR3 nucleotide sequence: TGCGCCAGCAGCAAACCGGGACAGGCCTACGAGCAGTACTTC. Protein: CASSKPGQAYEQYF.

The gene calls are TRBV6-5 and TRBJ1-2, with D tentatively TRBD1 (6 bases). Germline-derived CDR1 and CDR2 are MNHEY and SVGAGI. This CDR3 comprises 13 residues. Trimming took off 10 bases at V and 0 bases at J, with 12 bases between the two ends. The CDR3 reads CATGQNTNYGYTF. The CDR3 DNA reads TGTGCCACCGGACAGAATACTAACTATGGCTACACCTTC.

This chain connects TRBV6-6 to TRBJ2-7; 13 nucleotides agree with TRBD2. CDR1 is MNHNY and CDR2 is SVGAGI in the germline V gene (reference sequence). The CDR3 length is 15 residues. V lost 6 bases, J lost 5 bases, and 7 bases stayed unmatched. CDR3 sequence reads: CASSRWTSGSHEQYF. Written as DNA, the CDR3 is TGTGCCAGCAGCCGCTGGACTAGCGGGAGCCACGAGCAGTACTTC.

The V and J genes are TRBV5-5 and TRBJ1-5; 8 bases fit TRBD1. Germline V gene sequence: CDR1 SGHKS, CDR2 YYEKEE (reference sequence). J gave up 6 bases and V 0 bases, and 8 bases lay outside the gene matches. The CDR3 consists of 16 residues. The DNA of the CDR3 is TGTGCCAGCAGCTTGGGGGCAGGGGGCGCGCCTCAGCCCCAGCATTTT. This encodes CASSLGAGGAPQPQHF.

In DNA form, the CDR3 reads TGCGCCAGCAGCTTGGGCCGGGACGTTACCGGGGAGCTGTTTTTT. Translating it yields CASSLGRDVTGELFF. This rearrangement joins TRBV5-1 to TRBJ2-2; either TRBD1 or TRBD2 may supply D (5 bases each). V was clipped by 0 bases and J by 5 bases, with 11 bases between them. Per the germline V gene, CDR1 is SGHRS and CDR2 is YFSETQ. The CDR3 runs 15 residues.

CDR3 sequence: CASSPRAGISYNEQFF. Here the CDR3 DNA reads TGTGCCAGCTCACCACGGGCGGGAATCTCCTACAATGAGCAGTTCTTC. The chain recombines TRBV18 with TRBJ2-1; D is perhaps TRBD2 (6 bases). Germline assignment: CDR1 KGHSH and CDR2 LQKENI. Trimming took off 1 base at V and 0 bases at J, with 10 bases between the two ends. The CDR3 contains 16 residues.

V and J are TRBV5-4 and TRBJ2-7; D not certain. The V gene lost 4 bases and the J gene lost 1 base, with 15 bases spanning the gap. The CDR3 is made up of 15 amino acids. Germline V gene sequence: CDR1 SGHNT, CDR2 YYREEE (reference sequence). The CDR3 DNA sequence: TGTGCCAGCAGCCCAGGTGGCGTTGTTTCCTACGAGCAGTACTTC. Translating it yields CASSPGGVVSYEQYF.

In DNA form, the CDR3 reads TGCAGCGTTGGAGGTGGCGGGGGGCTAGCCAAAAACATTCAGTACTTC. This codes for CSVGGGGGLAKNIQYF. This rearrangement joins TRBV29-1 to TRBJ2-4, with TRBD2 identical over 8 bases. V was clipped by 4 bases and J by 0 bases; unmatched bases: 8. Per the germline V gene, CDR1 is SQVTM and CDR2 is ANQGSEA. The CDR3 is made up of 16 amino acids.

As regards this clone: Other nucleotide sequences in the sample specify the same CDR3. This chain connects TRBV7-6 to TRBJ2-7, with 7 bases lining up with TRBD1. J was trimmed by 1 base and V by 0 bases; bases with no gene match: 3. The germline gives CDR1 SGHVS, CDR2 FNYEAQ. The CDR3 spans 15 residues. CDR3 sequence: CASSLARDRSYEQYF. Written as DNA, the CDR3 is TGTGCCAGCAGCTTAGCAAGGGACAGATCCTACGAGCAGTACTTC.